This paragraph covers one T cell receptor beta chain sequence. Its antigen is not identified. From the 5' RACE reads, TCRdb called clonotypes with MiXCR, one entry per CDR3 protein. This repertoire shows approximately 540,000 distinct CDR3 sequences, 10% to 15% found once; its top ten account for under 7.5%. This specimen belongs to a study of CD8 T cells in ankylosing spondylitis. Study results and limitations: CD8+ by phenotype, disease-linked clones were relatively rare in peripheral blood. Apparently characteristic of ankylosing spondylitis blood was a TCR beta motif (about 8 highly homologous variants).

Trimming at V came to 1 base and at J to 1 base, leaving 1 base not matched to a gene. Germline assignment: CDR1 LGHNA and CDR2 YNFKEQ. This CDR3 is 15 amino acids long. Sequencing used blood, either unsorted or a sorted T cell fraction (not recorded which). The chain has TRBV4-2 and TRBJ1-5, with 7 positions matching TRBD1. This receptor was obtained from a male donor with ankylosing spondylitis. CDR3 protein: CASSQAGGSNQPQHF. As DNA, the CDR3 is TGTGCCAGCAGCCAAGCAGGGGGGAGCAATCAGCCCCAGCATTTT.